This T cell receptor beta chain comes out of a study of T cells in Graves' hyperthyroidism and ophthalmopathy. RNA transcripts provided the source from which TCR beta CDR3 regions were amplified. TCR CDR3 underwent first-round RT-PCR with the HTBI primer set. TCRdb reanalysed the multiplex PCR reads using MiXCR and keeps one entry per CDR3 protein. Counted here are fewer than 300,000 distinct CDR3 sequences, less than 30% occurring once; the ten biggest clones make up over 25%. Trimming shortened V by 7 bases and J by 3 bases, and 10 bases separated the two germline ends. This CDR3 is built from 11 residues. The germline gives CDR1 DFQATT, CDR2 SNEGSKA (reference sequence).

The V gene is TRBV20-1, the J gene TRBJ2-7; perhaps TRBD1 as D (6 bases). Sequencing was done on a sample of blood. This receptor was obtained from a man aged 35 to 55 with Graves' hyperthyroidism that later progressed to Graves' ophthalmopathy. This chain's CDR3 is CSGVGGYEQYF. In DNA, the CDR3 is TGCAGTGGAGTAGGGGGCTACGAGCAGTACTTC.